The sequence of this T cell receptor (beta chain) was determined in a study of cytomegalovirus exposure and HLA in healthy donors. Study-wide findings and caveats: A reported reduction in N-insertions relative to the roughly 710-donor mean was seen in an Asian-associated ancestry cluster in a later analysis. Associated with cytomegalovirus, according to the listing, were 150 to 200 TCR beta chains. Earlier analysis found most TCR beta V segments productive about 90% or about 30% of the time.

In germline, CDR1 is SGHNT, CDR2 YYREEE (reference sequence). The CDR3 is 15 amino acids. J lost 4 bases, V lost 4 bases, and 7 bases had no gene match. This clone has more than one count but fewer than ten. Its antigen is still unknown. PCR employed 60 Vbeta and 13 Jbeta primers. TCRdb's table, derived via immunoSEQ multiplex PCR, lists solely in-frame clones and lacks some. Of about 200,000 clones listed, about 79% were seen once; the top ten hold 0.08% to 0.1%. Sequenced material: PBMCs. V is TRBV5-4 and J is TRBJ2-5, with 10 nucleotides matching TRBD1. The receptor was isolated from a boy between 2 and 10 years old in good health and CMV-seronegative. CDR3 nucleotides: TGTGCCAGCAGCCTTGGGACAGGGGTAAGAGAGACCCAGTACTTC. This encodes CASSLGTGVRETQYF.